The 12 T cell receptor beta chains reported below all come from one sample, sequenced in a study of Graves' ophthalmopathy and Graves' hyperthyroidism. Amplified TCR beta CDR3 regions were obtained using RNA transcripts as template. Second-round multiplex PCR followed a first-round RT-PCR using HTBI primers. TCRdb processed the multiplex PCR reads anew with MiXCR; each CDR3 protein has one entry. The repertoire consists of about 740,000 distinct CDR3 sequences, with 40% occurring once and the leading ten covering around 40%. Sequences were obtained from peripheral blood. These receptors were collected from an adult man with Graves' ophthalmopathy.

V is TRBV15 and J is TRBJ1-2; 7 nucleotides match TRBD1. Germline V CDR1 and CDR2: LNHNV, YYDKDF (reference sequence). J lost 4 bases, V lost 1 base, and 3 bases had no gene match. This CDR3 has 14 amino acids. The DNA of the CDR3 is TGTGCCACCAGCAGAGGAGGGACAGTCTATGGCTACACCTTC. It specifies CATSRGGTVYGYTF.

The chain uses TRBV19 and TRBJ1-2; 10 positions agree with TRBD1. Germline CDR1 reads LNHDA; CDR2 reads SQIVND (reference sequence). J was trimmed by 3 bases and V by 5 bases; bases with no gene match: 9. The CDR3 extends over 16 amino acids. CDR3 bases: TGTGCCAGTAGTTCCGGGACAGGGGCGAATGACTATGGCTACACCTTC. Translation: CASSSGTGANDYGYTF. The full variable domain, in which reference TRBV19 and TRBJ1-2 provide the parts outside the CDR3, is DGGITQSPKYLFRKEGQNVTLSCEQNLNHDAMYWYRQDPGQGLRLIYYSQIVNDFQKGDIAEGYSVSREKKESFPLTVTSAQKNPTAFYLCASSSGTGANDYGYTFGSGTRLTVV.

The chain combines TRBV11-2 with TRBJ1-1; D unresolved. The germline gives CDR1 SGHAT, CDR2 FQNNGV. The ends were cut back, 11 bases at V and 2 bases at J, with 24 bases in the middle. The CDR3 is 16 residues long. CDR3 nucleotides: TGTGCCTGGAGAGCAGCAACTCGCAATAGAAACACTGAAGCTTTCTTT. Encoded protein: CAWRAATRNRNTEAFF.

CDR3 loop: CASSPYGRIGTYEQYF. In DNA, the CDR3 is TGTGCCAGCAGCCCCTACGGACGGATCGGTACCTACGAGCAGTACTTC. V usage is TRBV11-2 and J usage is TRBJ2-7; no clear D gene. This CDR3 is built from 16 residues. The germline CDR1 and CDR2 sequences are SGHAT and FQNNGV. Deletions cut 5 bases from V and 2 bases from J, with 19 bases between.

This clonotype was picked up many times. The chain is built from TRBV11-2 and TRBJ2-5; TRBD2 matches at 12 bases. V lost 1 base and J lost 2; bases outside the gene matches: 2. This CDR3 spans 16 amino acids. Germline values: CDR1 SGHAT, CDR2 FQNNGV. CDR3 DNA sequence: TGTGCCAGCAGCTTAGGGACTAGCGGGGCTCAAGAGACCCAGTACTTC. This codes for CASSLGTSGAQETQYF.

Notes on this clonotype: The junction departs from germline at one end; a sequencing error may be responsible. The chain joins TRBV10-3 to TRBJ1-3, with 8 bases that match TRBD1. Germline CDR1 reads ENHRY; CDR2 reads SYGVKD. This CDR3 is 18 amino acids long. CDR3 bases: TGTGCCAGCAGTTACACCCGCCCAGGACAGGGCTCTGGAAACACCATATATTTT. Translated, it gives CASSYTRPGQGSGNTIYF.

The chain has TRBV20-1 and TRBJ1-2, with D possibly TRBD1 on 5 matching bases. Per the germline V gene, CDR1 is DFQATT and CDR2 is SNEGSKA (reference sequence). The CDR3 sequence is 15 residues long. The V end lost 0 bases, the J end lost 4 bases, and 15 bases lay between the germline ends. CDR3 bases: TGCAGTGCTAGAGACCGGGACGTTCTTCCCTATGGCTACACCTTC. The encoded protein is CSARDRDVLPYGYTF.

The V gene is TRBV7-2, the J gene TRBJ1-2, with D unresolved. From germline, CDR1 is SGHTA and CDR2 FQGNSA. V was trimmed by 11 bases and J by 6 bases, leaving 13 bases between them. The CDR3 consists of 11 residues. The CDR3 bases are TGTGCCTGGAGCCTTGGGAATGGCTACACCTTC. This gives the protein CAWSLGNGYTF.

The rearrangement links TRBV5-1 to TRBJ2-2; D call uncertain. The V gene's germline CDR1 is SGHRS and CDR2 YFSETQ. This CDR3 has 16 amino acids. V dropped 0 bases and J dropped 0 bases, with 9 bases sitting between them. CDR3: CASSLVVSSNTGELFF. Here the CDR3 DNA reads TGCGCCAGCAGCTTGGTAGTTAGCTCGAACACCGGGGAGCTGTTTTTT.

This rearrangement joins TRBV19 to TRBJ1-2; 12 nucleotides align to TRBD1. Germline CDR1 is LNHDA and CDR2 is SQIVND (reference sequence). The CDR3 length is 16 residues. Germline trimming cut 7 bases from V and 3 bases from J; bases unmatched to any gene: 9. The CDR3 is CASTGTGGASHYGYTF. CDR3 nucleotide sequence: TGTGCCAGTACAGGGACAGGGGGCGCGTCGCACTATGGCTACACCTTC.

The V call is TRBV27, the J call TRBJ2-7; TRBD1 aligns across 9 bases. The V gene's germline CDR1 is MNHEY and CDR2 SMNVEV (reference sequence). The CDR3 runs to 12 residues. With V trimmed by 8 bases and J by 5 bases, 4 bases remained unmatched. The CDR3 spells CASADRGDEQYF. In DNA, the CDR3 is TGTGCCAGCGCAGACAGGGGGGACGAGCAGTACTTC.

In the case of this clonotype: One end of the junction does not line up with germline, which may come from a read error. The V call is TRBV10-3, the J call TRBJ2-7; TRBD2 matches at 10 bases. Germline values: CDR1 ENHRY, CDR2 SYGVKD. The CDR3 extends over 17 amino acids. This CDR3 is CASSYLASGSEEDEQYF. The CDR3 nucleotides are TGTGCCAGCAGTTACCTGGCTAGCGGGAGTGAGGAAGACGAGCAGTACTTC.